This record concerns one T cell receptor (beta chain) sequence. The antigen is unknown. Only in-frame clones appear in the TCRdb table, and some are missing; sequencing was by immunoSEQ multiplex PCR. The table shows 85,000 to 100,000 clones, with roughly 86% occurring only once. This sample was taken from a study of radiotherapy plus CTLA-4 blockade in lung cancer. Focal radiation plus CTLA-4 blockade with ipilimumab was administered to patients who had chemo-refractory metastatic non-small-cell lung cancer. CDR3 length: 20 residues. V dropped 1 base and J dropped 2 bases, with 26 bases sitting between them. The germline gives CDR1 MNHEY, CDR2 SMNVEV (reference sequence). Study-level points and caveats: Early blood T cell clone dynamics reportedly forecast response best, with interferon-beta. Blood-borne expansion of tumor-derived TCR clones followed radiotherapy plus ipilimumab.

This TCR derives from a human donor with non-small cell lung cancer that progressed on radiotherapy plus ipilimumab. Sequencing used peripheral blood, obtained from a patient treated with radiotherapy plus ipilimumab. The chain has TRBV27 and TRBJ1-1; TRBD1 is a possible D gene (6 bases). Here the CDR3 reads CASSLLLGAQRGVPNTEAFF. As DNA, the CDR3 is TGTGCCAGCAGTTTATTACTGGGGGCCCAAAGGGGCGTCCCAAACACTGAAGCTTTCTTT.